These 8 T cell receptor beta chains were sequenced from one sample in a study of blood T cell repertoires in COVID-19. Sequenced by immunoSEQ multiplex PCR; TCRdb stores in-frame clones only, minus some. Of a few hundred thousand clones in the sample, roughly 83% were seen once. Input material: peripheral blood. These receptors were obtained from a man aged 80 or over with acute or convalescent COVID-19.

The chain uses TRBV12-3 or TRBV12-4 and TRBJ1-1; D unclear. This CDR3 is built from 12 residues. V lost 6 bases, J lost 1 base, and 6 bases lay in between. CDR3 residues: CASRPRNTEAFF. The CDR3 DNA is TGTGCCAGCAGACCTAGGAACACTGAAGCTTTCTTT.

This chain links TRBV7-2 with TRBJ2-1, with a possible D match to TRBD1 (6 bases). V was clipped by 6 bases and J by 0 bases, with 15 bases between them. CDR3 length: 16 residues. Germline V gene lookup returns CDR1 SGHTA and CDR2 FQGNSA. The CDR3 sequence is CASRQGQSNSYNEQFF. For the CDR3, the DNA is TGTGCCAGCAGACAAGGACAGAGTAACTCCTACAATGAGCAGTTCTTC.

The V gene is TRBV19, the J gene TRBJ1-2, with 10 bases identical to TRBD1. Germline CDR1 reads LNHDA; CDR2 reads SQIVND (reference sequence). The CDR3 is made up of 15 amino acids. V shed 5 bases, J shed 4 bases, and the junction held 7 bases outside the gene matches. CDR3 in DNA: TGTGCCAGTAGTCAATCGGGGGACAGGGGCTATGGCTACACCTTC. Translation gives CASSQSGDRGYGYTF. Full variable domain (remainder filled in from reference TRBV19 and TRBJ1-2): DGGITQSPKYLFRKEGQNVTLSCEQNLNHDAMYWYRQDPGQGLRLIYYSQIVNDFQKGDIAEGYSVSREKKESFPLTVTSAQKNPTAFYLCASSQSGDRGYGYTFGSGTRLTVV.

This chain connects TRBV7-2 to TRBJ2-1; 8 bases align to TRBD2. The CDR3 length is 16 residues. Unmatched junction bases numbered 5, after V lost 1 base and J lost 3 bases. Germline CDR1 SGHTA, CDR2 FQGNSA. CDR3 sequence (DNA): TGTGCCAGCAGCTTAGAGGCGGGGGGCATCTACAATGAGCAGTTCTTC. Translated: CASSLEAGGIYNEQFF.

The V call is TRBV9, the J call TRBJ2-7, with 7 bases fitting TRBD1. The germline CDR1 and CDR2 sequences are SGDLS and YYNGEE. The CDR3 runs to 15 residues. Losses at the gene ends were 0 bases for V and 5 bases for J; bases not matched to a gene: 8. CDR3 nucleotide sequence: TGTGCCAGCAGCGTAGCTGAAGGGGGCTGGGACGAGCAGTACTTC. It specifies CASSVAEGGWDEQYF.

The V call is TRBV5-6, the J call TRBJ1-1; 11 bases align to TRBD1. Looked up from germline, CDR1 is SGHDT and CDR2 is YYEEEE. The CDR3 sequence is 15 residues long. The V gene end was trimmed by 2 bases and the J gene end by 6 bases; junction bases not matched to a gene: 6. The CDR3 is CASSLPGQGDAEAFF. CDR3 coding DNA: TGTGCCAGCAGCTTACCGGGACAGGGGGACGCTGAAGCTTTCTTT. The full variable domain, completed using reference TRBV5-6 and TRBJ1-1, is DAGVTQSPTHLIKTRGQQVTLRCSPKSGHDTVSWYQQALGQGPQFIFQYYEEEERQRGNFPDRFSGHQFPNYSSELNVNALLLGDSALYLCASSLPGQGDAEAFFGQGTRLTVV.

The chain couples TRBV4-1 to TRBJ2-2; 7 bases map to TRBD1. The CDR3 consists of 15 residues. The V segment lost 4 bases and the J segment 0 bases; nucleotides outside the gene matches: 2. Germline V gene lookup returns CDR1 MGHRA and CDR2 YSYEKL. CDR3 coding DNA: TGCGCCAGCAGCCGAGGACAGGCGAACACCGGGGAGCTGTTTTTT. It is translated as CASSRGQANTGELFF.

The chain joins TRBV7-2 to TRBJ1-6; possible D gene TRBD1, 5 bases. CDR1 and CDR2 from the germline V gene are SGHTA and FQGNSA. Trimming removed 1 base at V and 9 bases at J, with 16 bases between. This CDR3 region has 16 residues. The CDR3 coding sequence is TGTGCCAGCAGCTTAGGCCCTCCCGGAACAGGTTCACCCCTCCACTTT. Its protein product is CASSLGPPGTGSPLHF.